The sequence of this TCR beta chain was determined in a study of blood T cell repertoires in COVID-19. The repertoire was sequenced with immunoSEQ multiplex PCR; TCRdb's copy has only in-frame clones and lacks some. The sample carries tens of thousands of clones, 82% recorded once. The V segment lost 3 bases and the J segment 7 bases; nucleotides outside the gene matches: 8. CDR3 size: 15 residues. Germline V CDR1 and CDR2: LNHDA, SQIVND (reference sequence). The clonotype originates from a woman older than 75 with acute or convalescent COVID-19. The sequenced sample consisted of peripheral blood. The rearrangement uses TRBV19 and TRBJ1-4, with TRBD1 matching over 7 bases. Here the CDR3 reads CASSIMTGSGEKLFF. The CDR3 DNA reads TGTGCCAGTAGTATTATGACAGGGTCGGGTGAAAAACTGTTTTTT.